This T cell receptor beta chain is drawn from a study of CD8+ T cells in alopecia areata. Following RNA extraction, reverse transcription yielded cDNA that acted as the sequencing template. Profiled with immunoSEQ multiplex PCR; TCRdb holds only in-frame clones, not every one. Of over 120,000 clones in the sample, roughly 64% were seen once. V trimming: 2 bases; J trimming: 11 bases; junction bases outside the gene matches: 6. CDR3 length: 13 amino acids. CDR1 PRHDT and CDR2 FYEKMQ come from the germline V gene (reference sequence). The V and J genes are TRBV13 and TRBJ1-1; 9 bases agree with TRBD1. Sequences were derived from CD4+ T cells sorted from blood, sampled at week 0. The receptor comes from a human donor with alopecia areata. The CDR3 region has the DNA TGTGCCAGCAGCTTAAGTGGGACAGGGAGGGCTTTCTTT. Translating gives CASSLSGTGRAFF.